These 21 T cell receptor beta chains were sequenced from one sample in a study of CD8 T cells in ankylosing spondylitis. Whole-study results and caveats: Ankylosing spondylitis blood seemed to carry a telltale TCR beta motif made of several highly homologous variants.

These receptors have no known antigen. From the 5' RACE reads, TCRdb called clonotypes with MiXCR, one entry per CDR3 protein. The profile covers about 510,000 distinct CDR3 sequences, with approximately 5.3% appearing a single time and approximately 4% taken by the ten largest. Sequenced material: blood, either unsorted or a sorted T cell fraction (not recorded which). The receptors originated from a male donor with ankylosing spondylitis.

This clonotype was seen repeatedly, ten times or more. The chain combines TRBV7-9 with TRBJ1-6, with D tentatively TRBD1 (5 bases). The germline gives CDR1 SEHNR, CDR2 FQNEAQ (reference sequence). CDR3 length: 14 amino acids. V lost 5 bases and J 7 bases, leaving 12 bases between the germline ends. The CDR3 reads CASSLGTLNSPLHF. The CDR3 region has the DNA TGTGCCAGCAGCCTCGGGACGTTAAATTCACCCCTCCACTTT. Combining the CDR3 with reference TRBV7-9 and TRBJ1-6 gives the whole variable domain DTGVSQNPRHKITKRGQNVTFRCDPISEHNRLYWYRQTLGQGPEFLTYFQNEAQLEKSRLLSDRFSAERPKGSFSTLEIQRTEQGDSAMYLCASSLGTLNSPLHFGNGTRLTVT.

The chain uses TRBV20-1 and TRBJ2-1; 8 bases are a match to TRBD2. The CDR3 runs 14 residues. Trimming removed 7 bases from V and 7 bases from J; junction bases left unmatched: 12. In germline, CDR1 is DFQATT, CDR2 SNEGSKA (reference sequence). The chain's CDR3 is CSGATSALVNEQFF. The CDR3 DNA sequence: TGCAGTGGGGCGACTAGCGCCCTAGTAAATGAGCAGTTCTTC.

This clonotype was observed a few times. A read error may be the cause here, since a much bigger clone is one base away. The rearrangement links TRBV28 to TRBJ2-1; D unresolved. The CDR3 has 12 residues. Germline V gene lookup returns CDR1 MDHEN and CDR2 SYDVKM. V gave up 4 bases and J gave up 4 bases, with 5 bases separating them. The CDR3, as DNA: TGTGCCAGCAGTTACACATACAATGAGCAGTTCTTC. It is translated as CASSYTYNEQFF.

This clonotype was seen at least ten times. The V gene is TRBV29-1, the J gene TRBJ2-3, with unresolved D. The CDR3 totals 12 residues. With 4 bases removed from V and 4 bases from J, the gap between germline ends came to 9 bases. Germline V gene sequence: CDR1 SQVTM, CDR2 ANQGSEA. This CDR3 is CSVVGLADTQYF. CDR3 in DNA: TGCAGCGTTGTCGGGTTAGCAGATACGCAGTATTTT.

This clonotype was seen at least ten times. The CDR3 loop reads CASSPRGKETQYF. DNA for the CDR3: TGTGCCAGCTCACCGAGGGGGAAGGAGACCCAGTACTTC. The chain has TRBV18 and TRBJ2-5; TRBD1 is a possible D gene (6 bases). The ends were cut back, 3 bases at V and 5 bases at J, with 10 bases in the middle. The length of the CDR3 is 13 residues. Germline V gene sequence: CDR1 KGHSH, CDR2 LQKENI. The full variable domain, with the rest looked up from reference TRBV18 and TRBJ2-5, is NAGVMQNPRHLVRRRGQEARLRCSPMKGHSHVYWYRQLPEEGLKFMVYLQKENIIDESGMPKERFSAEFPKEGPSILRIQQVVRGDSAAYFCASSPRGKETQYFGPGTRLLVL.

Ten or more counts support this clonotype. The CDR3 nucleotides read TGCAGCGTTGAGAGGGGGCAGGGCGCTGAAGCTTTCTTT. It encodes CSVERGQGAEAFF. The chain is built from TRBV29-1 and TRBJ1-1, with TRBD1 matching over 7 bases. The trim removed 3 bases at V and 6 bases at J, leaving 7 bases unmatched. Germline V gene lookup returns CDR1 SQVTM and CDR2 ANQGSEA. This CDR3 comprises 13 residues.

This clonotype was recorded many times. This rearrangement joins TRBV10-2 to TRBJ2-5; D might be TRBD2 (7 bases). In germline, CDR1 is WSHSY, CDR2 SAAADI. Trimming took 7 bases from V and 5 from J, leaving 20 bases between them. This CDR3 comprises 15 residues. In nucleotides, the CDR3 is TGCGCCAGCACCGCCACCGGGGGGCGCGGGGAGACCCAGTACTTC. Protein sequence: CASTATGGRGETQYF.

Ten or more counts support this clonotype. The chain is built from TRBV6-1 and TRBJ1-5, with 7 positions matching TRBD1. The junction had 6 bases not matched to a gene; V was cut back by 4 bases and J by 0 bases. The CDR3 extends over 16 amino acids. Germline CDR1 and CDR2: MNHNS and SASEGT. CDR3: CASSVEGARSNQPQHF. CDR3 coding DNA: TGTGCCAGCAGTGTTGAGGGGGCGCGTAGCAATCAGCCCCAGCATTTT.

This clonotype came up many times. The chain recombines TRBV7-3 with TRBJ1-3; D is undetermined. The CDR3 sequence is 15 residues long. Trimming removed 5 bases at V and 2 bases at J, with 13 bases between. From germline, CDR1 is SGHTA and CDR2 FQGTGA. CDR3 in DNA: TGTGCCAGCAGCCCCCGGCCTTTCCCTGGAAACACCATATATTTT. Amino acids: CASSPRPFPGNTIYF.

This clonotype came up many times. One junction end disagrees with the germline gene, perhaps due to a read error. CDR3 amino acids: CASSPGRGYEQYF. The CDR3 coding sequence is TGTGCCAGCAGCCCGGGACGGGGGTACGAGCAGTACTTC. The V and J genes are TRBV4-3 and TRBJ2-7; a possible D gene is TRBD2 (6 bases). Looked up from germline, CDR1 is LGHNA and CDR2 is YSLEER. This CDR3 is built from 13 residues.

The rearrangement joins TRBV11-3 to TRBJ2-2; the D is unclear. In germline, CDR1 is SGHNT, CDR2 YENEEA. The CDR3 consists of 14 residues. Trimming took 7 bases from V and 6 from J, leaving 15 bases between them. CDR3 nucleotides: TGTGCCAGCACCCACAACCTAGGGTCCGGGGAGCTGTTTTTT. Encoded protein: CASTHNLGSGELFF.

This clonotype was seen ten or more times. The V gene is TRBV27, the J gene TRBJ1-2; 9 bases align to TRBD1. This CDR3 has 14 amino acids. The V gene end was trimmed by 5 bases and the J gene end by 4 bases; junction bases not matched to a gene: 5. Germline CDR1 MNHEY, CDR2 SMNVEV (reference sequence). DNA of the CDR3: TGTGCCAGCAGTGAACAGGGGGCCCTCTATGGCTACACCTTC. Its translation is CASSEQGALYGYTF.

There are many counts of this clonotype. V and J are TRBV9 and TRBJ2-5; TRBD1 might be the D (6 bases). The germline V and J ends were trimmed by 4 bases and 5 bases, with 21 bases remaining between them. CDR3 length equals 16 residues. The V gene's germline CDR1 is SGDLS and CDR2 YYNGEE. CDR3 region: CASSTRIAGGGETQYF. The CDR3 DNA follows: TGTGCCAGCAGCACCCGAATTGCAGGTGGGGGCGAGACCCAGTACTTC.

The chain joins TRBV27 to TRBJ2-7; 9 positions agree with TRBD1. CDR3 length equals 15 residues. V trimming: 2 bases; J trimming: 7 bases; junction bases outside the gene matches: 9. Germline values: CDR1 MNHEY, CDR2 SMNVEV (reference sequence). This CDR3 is CASSLGQGKTWEQYF. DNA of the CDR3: TGTGCCAGCAGTTTAGGACAGGGGAAAACGTGGGAGCAGTACTTC.

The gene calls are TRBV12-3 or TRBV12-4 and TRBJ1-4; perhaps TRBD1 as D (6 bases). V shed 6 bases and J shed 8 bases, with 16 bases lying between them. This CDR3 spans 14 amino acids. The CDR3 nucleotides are TGTGCCAGCAGAAACGGACAGATGAACGAAAAACTGTTTTTT. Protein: CASRNGQMNEKLFF.

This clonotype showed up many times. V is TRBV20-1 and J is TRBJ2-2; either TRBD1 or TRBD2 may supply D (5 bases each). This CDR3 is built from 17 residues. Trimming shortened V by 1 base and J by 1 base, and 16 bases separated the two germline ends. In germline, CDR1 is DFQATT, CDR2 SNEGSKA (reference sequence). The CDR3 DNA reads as TGCAGTGCTAGAGCTCCCCCAGGGAGAGGGAACACCGGGGAGCTGTTTTTT. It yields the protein CSARAPPGRGNTGELFF.

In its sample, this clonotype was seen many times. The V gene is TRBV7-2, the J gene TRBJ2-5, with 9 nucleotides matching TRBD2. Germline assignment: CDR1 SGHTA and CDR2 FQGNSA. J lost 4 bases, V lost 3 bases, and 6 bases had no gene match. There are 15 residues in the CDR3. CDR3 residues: CASSFRAGGGETQYF. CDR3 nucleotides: TGTGCCAGCAGCTTTAGAGCGGGAGGAGGAGAGACCCAGTACTTC.

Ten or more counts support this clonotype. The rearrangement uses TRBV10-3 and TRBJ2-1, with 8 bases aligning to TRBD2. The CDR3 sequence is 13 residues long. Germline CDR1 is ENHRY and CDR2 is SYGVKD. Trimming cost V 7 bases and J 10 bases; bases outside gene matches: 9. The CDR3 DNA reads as TGTGCCATCAAATCGCGGGAGGCCGTAGAGCAGTTCTTC. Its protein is CAIKSREAVEQFF.

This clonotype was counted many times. The CDR3 sequence is CASSYEGWSNEQFF. For the CDR3, the DNA is TGTGCCAGCAGTTACGAGGGGTGGAGCAATGAGCAGTTCTTC. The chain employs TRBV6-5 and TRBJ2-1; either TRBD1 or TRBD2 may supply D (5 bases each). The CDR3 sequence is 14 residues long. The V end lost 2 bases, the J end lost 6 bases, and 11 bases lay between the germline ends. CDR1 MNHEY and CDR2 SVGAGI come from the germline V gene.

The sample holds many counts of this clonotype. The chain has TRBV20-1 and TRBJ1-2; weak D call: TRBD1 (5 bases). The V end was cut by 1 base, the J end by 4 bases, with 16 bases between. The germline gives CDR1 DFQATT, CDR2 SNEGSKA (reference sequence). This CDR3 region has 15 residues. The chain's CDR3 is CSARVQDKRVYGYTF. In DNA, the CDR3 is TGCAGTGCTAGAGTACAGGATAAAAGGGTCTATGGCTACACCTTC.

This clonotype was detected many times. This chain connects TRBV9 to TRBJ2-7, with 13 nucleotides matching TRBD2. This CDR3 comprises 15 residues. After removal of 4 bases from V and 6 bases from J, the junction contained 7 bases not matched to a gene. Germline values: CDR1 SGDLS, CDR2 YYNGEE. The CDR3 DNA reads TGTGCCAGCAGCCCTACGGGACTAGCGGGATTCGAGCAGTACTTC. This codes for CASSPTGLAGFEQYF.